This TCR beta chain was documented in a study of long-term antiretroviral therapy in people with HIV. CDR1 MNHEY and CDR2 SMNVEV come from the germline V gene (reference sequence). V was clipped by 2 bases and J by 12 bases, with 11 bases between them. The CDR3 is made up of 12 amino acids. At survey level, the immunoSEQ assay was run in its v3.0 version. TCRdb's copy holds only in-frame clones and misses some; the assay was immunoSEQ multiplex PCR. The sample gives approximately 32,000 clones, roughly four fifths of which show up once; around 13% is in the top ten. The receptor comes from a man between 18 and 29 years old with HIV. Sequenced material: unsorted PBMCs, taken 0.3 years after starting antiretroviral therapy. The V gene is TRBV27, the J gene TRBJ2-1; tentative D call: TRBD1 (5 bases). The CDR3 region is CASSLTLGAQFF. The CDR3, as DNA: TGTGCCAGCAGTTTAACCCTTGGGGCGCAGTTCTTC.